A selection of T cell receptor beta chains follows, all from one sample in a study of CD4+ T cells in melanoma. Some clones are missing from TCRdb's copy, which holds only in-frame ones; the method was immunoSEQ multiplex PCR. Counted here are 9,000 to 10,000 clones, approximately 69% occurring once; the ten biggest clones make up around 20%. Source material: peripheral blood. Every receptor here comes from a human donor with melanoma. CDR3s include the opening cysteine and the closing phenylalanine or tryptophan.

v_gene	j_gene	CDR3aa
TRBV9	TRBJ2-1	CASSVRGGGAYNEQFF
TRBV7-9	TRBJ2-2	CASTWTGKNTGELFF
TRBV19	TRBJ2-5	CASRSGGSQETQYF
TRBV9	TRBJ2-7	CASSSSDLSYEQYF
TRBV29-1	TRBJ1-1	CSAARSIGNTEAFF
TRBV5-1	TRBJ1-6	CASSGGQGNNSPLHF
TRBV27	TRBJ1-2	CASSRRQGGYGYTF
TRBV15	TRBJ1-1	CATSVRTGHQHTEAFF
TRBV7-3	TRBJ2-1	CASSLNWRGSYNEQFF
TRBV30	TRBJ1-1	CAWSQTQGGGAEAFF
TRBV19	NA	CASSTSGASYEQYF
TRBV28	TRBJ1-2	CASSLSSRGGLGYTF
TRBV10-2	TRBJ1-2	CASSRDRGYGYTF
TRBV18	TRBJ2-3	CASSPLGLVGTDTQYF
TRBV11-2	TRBJ1-2	CASSPEITVGFYGYTF
TRBV6-5	NA	CASSYGTGKYEQYF
TRBV7-6	TRBJ2-7	CASSLAWGQGNEQYF
TRBV9	TRBJ2-7	CASSGTYRGEQYF
TRBV7-9	TRBJ2-3	CASSLAGMTDTQYF
TRBV9	TRBJ1-2	CASSARGFGYTF
TRBV15	TRBJ1-1	CATRKGHTEAFF
TRBV7-2	TRBJ2-5	CASSLAASSKQETQYF
TRBV6-6	TRBJ2-7	CASSYGRDPGSYEQYF
TRBV2	TRBJ2-7	CASTKVEQYF
TRBV27	TRBJ1-6	CASTTGQYNSPLHF
TRBV19	TRBJ2-2	CASNWLAGGINTGELFF
TRBV30	TRBJ1-4	CAWGGRPREKLFF
TRBV4-1	TRBJ1-3	CASSRHATGSENTIYF
TRBV7-9	TRBJ1-5	CASSSGQARNQPQHF
TRBV9	TRBJ1-2	CASSGHRGSNYGYTF